The 23 T cell receptor beta chains in this list originate from one sample, sequenced in a study of a mutant IDH1 vaccine in newly diagnosed glioma. Regarding time point: week 23, last vaccination. All doses held 300 ug of mutant IDH1 20-mer peptide, with topical imiquimod. Some clones are missing from TCRdb's copy, which holds only in-frame ones; the method was immunoSEQ multiplex PCR. The sample yields over 50,000 clones, roughly 84% seen once. These TCRs' antigens remain unknown. The sequencing used PBMCs, collected from a glioma patient whose treatment included an IDH1 peptide vaccine. Receptors originate from a man aged 18 to 29 with glioma.

This clone came up once. This sequence joins TRBV7-8 and TRBJ1-5; 7 bases map to TRBD1. The CDR3 consists of 16 residues. CDR1 SGHVS and CDR2 FQNEAQ come from the germline V gene. V lost 5 bases and J lost 0; bases outside the gene matches: 7. Here the CDR3 reads CASSLDRAYSNQPQHF. The CDR3 DNA is TGTGCCAGCAGCCTCGACAGGGCCTATAGCAATCAGCCCCAGCATTTT.

The chain recombines TRBV5-1 with TRBJ1-6; D remains ambiguous. This CDR3 spans 14 amino acids. Germline-derived CDR1 and CDR2 are SGHRS and YFSETQ. V dropped 2 bases and J dropped 2 bases, with 5 bases sitting between them. The DNA for the CDR3 is TGCGCCAGCAGCTTTGAGACCTATAATTCACCCCTCCACTTT. Amino acids: CASSFETYNSPLHF.

This clone was recorded a few times. The J gene is TRBJ1-1, the V gene TRBV5-4; D not certain. The CDR3 is 13 residues long. V shed 0 bases and J shed 5 bases, with 8 bases lying between them. The V gene's germline CDR1 is SGHNT and CDR2 YYREEE (reference sequence). CDR3 in amino acids: CASSLGLETEAFF. The CDR3, as DNA: TGTGCCAGCAGCTTGGGGTTGGAGACTGAAGCTTTCTTT. The full variable domain, with the rest looked up from reference TRBV5-4 and TRBJ1-1, is ETGVTQSPTHLIKTRGQQVTLRCSSQSGHNTVSWYQQALGQGPQFIFQYYREEENGRGNFPPRFSGLQFPNYSSELNVNALELDDSALYLCASSLGLETEAFFGQGTRLTVV.

With respect to this clone: Other DNA sequences within the sample encode an identical CDR3. The rearrangement joins TRBV7-9 to TRBJ1-1; 7 bases fit TRBD1. The CDR3 loop spans 15 amino acids. Germline assignment: CDR1 SEHNR and CDR2 FQNEAQ (reference sequence). J was trimmed by 1 base and V by 3 bases; bases with no gene match: 5. The CDR3 nucleotides read TGTGCCAGCAGCTTGCCCGGGACAGAGAACACTGAAGCTTTCTTT. Its translation is CASSLPGTENTEAFF.

The chain's CDR3 is CASSLGGYSNQPQHF. The DNA of the CDR3 is TGTGCCAGCAGCTTGGGGGGCTATAGCAATCAGCCCCAGCATTTT. The chain is built from TRBV5-6 and TRBJ1-5, with D perhaps matching TRBD1 (5 bases). Germline V CDR1 and CDR2: SGHDT, YYEEEE. CDR3 length: 15 residues. V lost 0 bases and J 0 bases, leaving 7 bases between the germline ends.

The rearrangement joins TRBV27 to TRBJ1-2; 8 bases map to TRBD1. V shed 6 bases and J 8 bases; nucleotides not matched to a gene: 5. Looked up from germline, CDR1 is MNHEY and CDR2 is SMNVEV (reference sequence). CDR3 length equals 12 residues. The CDR3 DNA sequence: TGTGCCAGCAGATCAGGGGGCTCGGGCTACACCTTC. Its protein is CASRSGGSGYTF.

The gene calls are TRBV2 and TRBJ2-5; D remains ambiguous. Looked up from germline, CDR1 is SNHLY and CDR2 is FYNNEI. The V and J ends lost 11 bases and 5 bases respectively, with 21 bases between them. The CDR3 runs 14 residues. Here the CDR3 DNA reads TGTGCCGTCCGCCAGGACGGGCCGTCCGAGACCCAGTACTTC. Protein sequence: CAVRQDGPSETQYF.

The V call is TRBV30, the J call TRBJ2-5; 7 bases align to TRBD1. This CDR3 region has 13 residues. J gave up 5 bases and V 0 bases, and 3 bases lay outside the gene matches. Germline V gene data show CDR1 as GTSNPN and CDR2 as SVGIG (reference sequence). CDR3 DNA sequence: TGTGCCTGGAGTGTTAGGGGGCCGGAGACCCAGTACTTC. The encoded protein is CAWSVRGPETQYF. The full variable domain, its missing parts supplied by reference TRBV30 and TRBJ2-5, is SQTIHQWPATLVQPVGSPLSLECTVEGTSNPNLYWYRQAAGRGLQLLFYSVGIGQISSEVPQNLSASRPQDRQFILSSKKLLLSDSGFYLCAWSVRGPETQYFGPGTRLLVL.

The chain recombines TRBV19 with TRBJ2-2; TRBD1 matches 10 bases. Trimming took 6 bases from V and 2 from J; bases not matched to a gene: 6. Looked up from germline, CDR1 is LNHDA and CDR2 is SQIVND (reference sequence). The CDR3 contains 16 residues. The CDR3 loop is CASSAGTGVNTGELFF. The CDR3 region has the DNA TGTGCCAGTAGCGCCGGGACAGGGGTTAACACCGGGGAGCTGTTTTTT. Looking up the rest from reference TRBV19 and TRBJ2-2 gives the full variable domain: DGGITQSPKYLFRKEGQNVTLSCEQNLNHDAMYWYRQDPGQGLRLIYYSQIVNDFQKGDIAEGYSVSREKKESFPLTVTSAQKNPTAFYLCASSAGTGVNTGELFFGEGSRLTVL.

V usage is TRBV9 and J usage is TRBJ2-1, with TRBD2 matching 15 bases. The germline V gene has CDR1 SGDLS and CDR2 YYNGEE. The J segment lost 7 bases and the V segment lost 2 bases, leaving 10 bases of the junction unmatched. The length of the CDR3 is 18 residues. The CDR3 reads CASSVGTSGRTGENEQFF. CDR3 in DNA: TGTGCCAGCAGCGTTGGGACTAGCGGGAGGACCGGAGAGAATGAGCAGTTCTTC.

The gene calls are TRBV4-1 and TRBJ2-1; TRBD2 agrees at 9 bases. The V gene end was trimmed by 4 bases and the J gene end by 4 bases; junction bases not matched to a gene: 8. This CDR3 has 16 residues. CDR1 and CDR2 (germline): MGHRA, YSYEKL. The CDR3 bases are TGCGCCAGCAGCCGAGGACCGAGCGGGAGGTACAATGAGCAGTTCTTC. Translating gives CASSRGPSGRYNEQFF.

This rearrangement joins TRBV4-2 to TRBJ1-4, with TRBD1 matching over 7 bases. V was clipped by 3 bases and J by 1 base; unmatched bases: 2. Germline CDR1 reads LGHNA; CDR2 reads YNFKEQ. The CDR3 sequence is 15 residues long. The CDR3 is CASSHQGVTNEKLFF. The CDR3 nucleotides read TGTGCCAGCAGCCACCAGGGGGTAACTAATGAAAAACTGTTTTTT.

The chain is built from TRBV6-5 and TRBJ1-2; D uncertain. CDR1 is MNHEY and CDR2 is SVGAGI in the germline V gene. CDR3 length equals 15 residues. The CDR3 coding sequence is TGTGGCTCCCCGGACCCTCGGACTGGCAACTATGGCTACACCTTC. It encodes CGSPDPRTGNYGYTF.

This chain links TRBV28 with TRBJ1-5; no clear D gene. The germline V and J ends were trimmed by 5 bases and 7 bases, with 6 bases remaining between them. The CDR3 consists of 11 residues. CDR1 is MDHEN, CDR2 SYDVKM, per germline. The CDR3 is CASSGGQPQHF. The DNA of the CDR3 is TGTGCCAGCAGTGGCGGGCAGCCCCAGCATTTT.

The chain recombines TRBV4-1 with TRBJ1-1, with TRBD1 as a possible D gene (5 bases). Per the germline V gene, CDR1 is MGHRA and CDR2 is YSYEKL. Trimming took 3 bases from V and 0 from J, leaving 14 bases between them. This CDR3 comprises 16 residues. The CDR3 DNA follows: TGCGCCAGCAGCCAGTCATCTGGACACTTGAACACTGAAGCTTTCTTT. It codes for CASSQSSGHLNTEAFF.

The CDR3 DNA follows: TGTGCCAGCAGCCGAATTACAGGGGTGAGGACTGAAGCTTTCTTT. Protein: CASSRITGVRTEAFF. The J gene is TRBJ1-1, the V gene TRBV5-5; 7 bases fit TRBD1. The CDR3 spans 15 residues. J lost 5 bases, V lost 4 bases, and 11 bases had no gene match. Germline CDR1 SGHKS, CDR2 YYEKEE (reference sequence).

The chain uses TRBV27 and TRBJ2-7; D possibly corresponds to TRBD1 (6 bases). Germline V gives CDR1 MNHEY, CDR2 SMNVEV (reference sequence). With 3 bases removed from V and 2 bases from J, the gap between germline ends came to 14 bases. There are 15 residues in the CDR3. CDR3 nucleotide sequence: TGTGCCAGCAGTTTGGGGACAATATCAACCTACGAGCAGTACTTC. Its translation: CASSLGTISTYEQYF.

This clone is labeled as large (0.1 to 1%). The chain recombines TRBV4-2 with TRBJ1-2; weak D call: TRBD1 (5 bases). The germline V and J ends were trimmed by 1 base and 7 bases, with 13 bases remaining between them. This CDR3 has 14 residues. Germline lookup yields CDR1 LGHNA and CDR2 YNFKEQ. CDR3: CASSQGGGTGGYTF. CDR3 DNA sequence: TGTGCCAGCAGCCAAGGGGGGGGGACGGGTGGCTACACCTTC.

The chain carries TRBV19 and TRBJ2-1, with 13 bases identical to TRBD2. This CDR3 is built from 16 residues. V trimming: 4 bases; J trimming: 8 bases; junction bases outside the gene matches: 8. The germline V gene has CDR1 LNHDA and CDR2 SQIVND (reference sequence). The CDR3 reads CASSNRRTSGRDEQFF. In DNA form, the CDR3 reads TGTGCCAGTAGTAACCGGCGGACTAGCGGGAGAGATGAGCAGTTCTTC.

This chain links TRBV6-1 with TRBJ1-4; TRBD1 agrees at 7 bases. The CDR3 consists of 16 residues. Germline-derived CDR1 and CDR2 are MNHNS and SASEGT. Germline trimming cut 2 bases from V and 3 bases from J; bases unmatched to any gene: 6. The CDR3, as DNA: TGTGCCAGCAGTGAAATTGAAGGGACAGCTAATGAAAAACTGTTTTTT. Amino acids: CASSEIEGTANEKLFF.

The V and J genes are TRBV15 and TRBJ2-5; no definite D call. The CDR3 is 15 amino acids. Germline V gene data show CDR1 as LNHNV and CDR2 as YYDKDF (reference sequence). Trimming shortened V by 3 bases and J by 2 bases, and 13 bases separated the two germline ends. The CDR3 bases are TGTGCCACCAGCAGGCAAGGACGGAAACAAGAGACCCAGTACTTC. Translated, it gives CATSRQGRKQETQYF.

V is TRBV12-2 and J is TRBJ1-4; the table gives TRBD1 as D, unverified against the DNA. TRBV12-2 is assigned pseudogene status. This CDR3 region has 15 residues. CDR3 residues: CASPPCTEHNEKLFF. The CDR3 DNA reads as TGTGCAAGTCCTCCCTGTACAGAGCATAATGAAAAACTGTTTTTT.

V usage is TRBV18 and J usage is TRBJ2-1; maybe TRBD2 (6 bases). Germline CDR1 KGHSH, CDR2 LQKENI. This CDR3 comprises 16 residues. Trimming left V 3 bases short and J 1 base short, with 13 bases between. The CDR3 DNA sequence: TGTGCCAGCTCACCTCTATTTAGCGGTTCCTACAATGAGCAGTTCTTC. It yields the protein CASSPLFSGSYNEQFF.